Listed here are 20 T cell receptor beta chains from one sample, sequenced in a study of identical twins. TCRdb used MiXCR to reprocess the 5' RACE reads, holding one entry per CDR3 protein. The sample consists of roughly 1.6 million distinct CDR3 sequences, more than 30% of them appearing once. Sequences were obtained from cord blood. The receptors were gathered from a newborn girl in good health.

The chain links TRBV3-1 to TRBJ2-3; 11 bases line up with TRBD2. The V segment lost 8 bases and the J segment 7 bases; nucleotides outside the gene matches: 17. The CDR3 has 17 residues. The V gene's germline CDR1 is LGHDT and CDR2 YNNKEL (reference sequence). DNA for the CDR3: TGTGCCAGCCCCTATCCCACTAGCGGGAGTAAGCGGCATACGCAGTATTTT. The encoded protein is CASPYPTSGSKRHTQYF.

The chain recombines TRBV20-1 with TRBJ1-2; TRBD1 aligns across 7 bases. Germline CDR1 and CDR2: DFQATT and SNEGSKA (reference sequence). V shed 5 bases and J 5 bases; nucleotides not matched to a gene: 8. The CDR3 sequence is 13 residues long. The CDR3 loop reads CSAQYQGGYGYTF. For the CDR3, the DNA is TGCAGTGCTCAATATCAGGGGGGGTATGGCTACACCTTC.

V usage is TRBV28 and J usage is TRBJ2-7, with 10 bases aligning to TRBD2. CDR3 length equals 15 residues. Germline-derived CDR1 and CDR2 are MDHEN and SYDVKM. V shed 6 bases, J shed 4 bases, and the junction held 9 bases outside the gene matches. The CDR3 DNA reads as TGTGCCAGCAGAAGACCTAGCGGGAGCAAGTACGAGCAGTACTTC. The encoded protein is CASRRPSGSKYEQYF.

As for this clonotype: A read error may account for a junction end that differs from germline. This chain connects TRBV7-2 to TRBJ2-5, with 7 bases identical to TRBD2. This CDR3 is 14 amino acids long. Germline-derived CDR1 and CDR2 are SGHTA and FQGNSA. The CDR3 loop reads CAGSLSASGETQYF. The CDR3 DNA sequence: TGTGCCGGCAGCTTAAGCGCTAGCGGTGAGACCCAGTACTTC.

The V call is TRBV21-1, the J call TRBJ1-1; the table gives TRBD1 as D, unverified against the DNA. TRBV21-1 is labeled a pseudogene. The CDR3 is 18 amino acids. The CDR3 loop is CASSPPDRALQTNTEAFF. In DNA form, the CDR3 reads TGTGCCAGCAGCCCGCCGGACAGGGCTCTACAAACTAACACTGAAGCTTTCTTT.

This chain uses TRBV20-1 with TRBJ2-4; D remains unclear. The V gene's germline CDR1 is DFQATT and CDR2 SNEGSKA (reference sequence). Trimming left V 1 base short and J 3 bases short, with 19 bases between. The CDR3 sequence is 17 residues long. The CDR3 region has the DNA TGCAGTGCTAGAGGCCGGCCACCTTTTGAAGTCAAAAACATTCAGTACTTC. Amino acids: CSARGRPPFEVKNIQYF.

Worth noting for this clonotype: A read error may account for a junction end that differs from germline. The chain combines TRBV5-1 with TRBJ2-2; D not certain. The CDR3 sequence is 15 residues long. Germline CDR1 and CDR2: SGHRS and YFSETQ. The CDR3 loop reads CASNLDPGVAGELFF. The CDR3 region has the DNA TGCGCCAGCAACTTGGATCCCGGAGTGGCCGGGGAGCTGTTTTTT.

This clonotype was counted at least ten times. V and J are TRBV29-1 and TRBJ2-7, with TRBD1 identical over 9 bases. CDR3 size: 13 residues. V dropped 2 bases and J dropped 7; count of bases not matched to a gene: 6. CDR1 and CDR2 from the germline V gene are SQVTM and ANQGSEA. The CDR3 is CSVEQTGGQEQYF. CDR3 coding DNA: TGCAGCGTTGAACAAACAGGGGGCCAGGAGCAGTACTTC.

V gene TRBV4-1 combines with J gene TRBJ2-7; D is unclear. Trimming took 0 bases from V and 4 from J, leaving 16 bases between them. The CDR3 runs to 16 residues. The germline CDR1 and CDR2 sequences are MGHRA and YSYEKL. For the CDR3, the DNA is TGCGCCAGCAGCCAAGAGCCTGGCGGCCTAACTTACGAGCAGTACTTC. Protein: CASSQEPGGLTYEQYF.

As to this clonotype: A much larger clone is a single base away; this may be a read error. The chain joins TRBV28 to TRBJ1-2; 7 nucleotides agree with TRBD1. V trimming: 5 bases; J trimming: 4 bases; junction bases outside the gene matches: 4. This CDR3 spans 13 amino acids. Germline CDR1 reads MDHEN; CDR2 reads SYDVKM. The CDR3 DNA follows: TGTGCCAGCAGTGCGACAGGGATCTATGGCTACACCTTC. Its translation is CASSATGIYGYTF.

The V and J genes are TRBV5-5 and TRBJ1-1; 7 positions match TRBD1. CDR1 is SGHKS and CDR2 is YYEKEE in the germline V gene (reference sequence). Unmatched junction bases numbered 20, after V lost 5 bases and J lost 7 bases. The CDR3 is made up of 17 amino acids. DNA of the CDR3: TGTGCCAGCAGACAGACATCCCCCCGGGACAGAAGAATTGAAGCTTTCTTT. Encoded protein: CASRQTSPRDRRIEAFF.

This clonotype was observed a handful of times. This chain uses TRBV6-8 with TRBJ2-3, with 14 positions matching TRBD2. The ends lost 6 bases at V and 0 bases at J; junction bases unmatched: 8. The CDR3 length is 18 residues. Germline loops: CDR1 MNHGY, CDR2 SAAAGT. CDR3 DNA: TGTGCCAGCAGCTCTGGACTAGCGGGAGGATTAAGCACAGATACGCAGTATTTT. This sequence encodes CASSSGLAGGLSTDTQYF.

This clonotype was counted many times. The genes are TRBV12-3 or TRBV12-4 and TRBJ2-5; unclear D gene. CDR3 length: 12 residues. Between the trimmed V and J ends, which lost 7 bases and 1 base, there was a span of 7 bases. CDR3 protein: CASTPGQETQYF. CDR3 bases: TGTGCCAGCACCCCAGGCCAAGAGACCCAGTACTTC.

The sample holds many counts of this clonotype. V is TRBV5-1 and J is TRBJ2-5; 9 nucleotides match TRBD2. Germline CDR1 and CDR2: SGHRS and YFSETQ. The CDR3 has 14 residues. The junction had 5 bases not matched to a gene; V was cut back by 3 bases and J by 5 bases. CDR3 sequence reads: CASSSLTSGETQYF. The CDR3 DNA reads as TGCGCCAGCAGCTCCTTAACTAGCGGGGAGACCCAGTACTTC.

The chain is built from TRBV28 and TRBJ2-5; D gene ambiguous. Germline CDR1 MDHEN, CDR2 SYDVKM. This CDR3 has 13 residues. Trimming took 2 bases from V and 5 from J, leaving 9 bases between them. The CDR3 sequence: CASSLPSKETQYF. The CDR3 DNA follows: TGTGCCAGCAGTTTACCCTCGAAGGAGACCCAGTACTTC.

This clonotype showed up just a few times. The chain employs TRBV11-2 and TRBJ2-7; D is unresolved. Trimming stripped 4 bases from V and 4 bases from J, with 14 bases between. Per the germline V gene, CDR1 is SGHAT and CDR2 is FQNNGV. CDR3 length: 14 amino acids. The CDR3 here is CASSSLSALYEQYF. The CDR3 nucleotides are TGTGCCAGCAGCTCCCTCTCCGCCTTGTACGAGCAGTACTTC. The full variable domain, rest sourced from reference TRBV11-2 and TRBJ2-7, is EAGVAQSPRYKIIEKRQSVAFWCNPISGHATLYWYQQILGQGPKLLIQFQNNGVVDDSQLPKDRFSAERLKGVDSTLKIQPAKLEDSAVYLCASSSLSALYEQYFGPGTRLTVT.

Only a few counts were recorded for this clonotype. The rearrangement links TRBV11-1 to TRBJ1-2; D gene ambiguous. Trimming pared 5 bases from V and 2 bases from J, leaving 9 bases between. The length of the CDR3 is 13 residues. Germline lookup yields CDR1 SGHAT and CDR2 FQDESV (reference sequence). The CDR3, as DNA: TGTGCCAGCAGCCACGGACTGAACTATGGCTACACCTTC. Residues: CASSHGLNYGYTF.

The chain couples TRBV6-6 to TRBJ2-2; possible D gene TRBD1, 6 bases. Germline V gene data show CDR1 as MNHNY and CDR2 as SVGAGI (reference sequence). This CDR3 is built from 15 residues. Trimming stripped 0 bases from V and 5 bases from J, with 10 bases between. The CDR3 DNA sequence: TGTGCCAGCAGTTACTCCCTCAGGGGAACCGGGGAGCTGTTTTTT. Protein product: CASSYSLRGTGELFF.

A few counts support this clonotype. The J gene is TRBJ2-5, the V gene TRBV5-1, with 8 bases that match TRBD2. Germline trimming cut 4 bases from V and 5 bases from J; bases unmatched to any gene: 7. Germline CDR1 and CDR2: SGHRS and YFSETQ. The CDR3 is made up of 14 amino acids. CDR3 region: CASSPGGGFETQYF. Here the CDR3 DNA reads TGCGCCAGCAGCCCAGGCGGGGGGTTCGAGACCCAGTACTTC. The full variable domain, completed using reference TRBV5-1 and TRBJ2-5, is KAGVTQTPRYLIKTRGQQVTLSCSPISGHRSVSWYQQTPGQGLQFLFEYFSETQRNKGNFPGRFSGRQFSNSRSEMNVSTLELGDSALYLCASSPGGGFETQYFGPGTRLLVL.

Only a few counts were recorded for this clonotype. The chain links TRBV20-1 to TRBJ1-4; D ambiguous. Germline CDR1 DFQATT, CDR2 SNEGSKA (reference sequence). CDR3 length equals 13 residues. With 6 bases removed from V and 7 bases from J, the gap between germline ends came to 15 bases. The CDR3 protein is CSARIAGREKLFF. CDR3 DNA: TGCAGTGCCCGGATAGCGGGTCGTGAAAAACTGTTTTTT.